This TCR beta chain was recovered during a study of blood T cell repertoires in COVID-19. This CDR3 is 14 amino acids long. Trimming removed 4 bases from V and 7 bases from J; junction bases left unmatched: 6. From germline, CDR1 is LGHDT and CDR2 YNNKEL (reference sequence). Using immunoSEQ multiplex PCR, the repertoire was profiled, and TCRdb retains in-frame clones only, with some absent. The sample holds about 120,000 clones, 75% to 90% seen once. The V call is TRBV3-1 (or the pseudogene TRBV3-2), the J call TRBJ1-2; 10 bases are shared with TRBD1. The clonotype comes from a woman aged 70 to 79 with acute or convalescent COVID-19. Material: peripheral blood. The CDR3 DNA sequence: TGTGCCAGCAGCCTGGGACAGGGGTATAGTGGCTACACCTTC. Protein: CASSLGQGYSGYTF.